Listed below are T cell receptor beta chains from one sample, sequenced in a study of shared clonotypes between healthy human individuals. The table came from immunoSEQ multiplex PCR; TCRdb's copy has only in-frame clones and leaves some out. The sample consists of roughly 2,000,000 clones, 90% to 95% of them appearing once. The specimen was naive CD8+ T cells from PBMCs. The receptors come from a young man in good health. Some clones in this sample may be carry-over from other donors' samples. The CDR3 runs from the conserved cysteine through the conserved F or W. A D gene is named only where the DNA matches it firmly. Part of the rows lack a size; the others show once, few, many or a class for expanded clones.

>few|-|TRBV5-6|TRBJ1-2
TGTGCCAGCAGCTTGGTTAGGGACTATGGCTACACCTTC
CASSLVRDYGYTF
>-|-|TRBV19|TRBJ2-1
TGTGCCAGTAGTATAGTTGGAGCGGGTCCCTACAATGAGCAGTTCTTC
CASSIVGAGPYNEQFF
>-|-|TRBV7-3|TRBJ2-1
TGTGCCAGCAGCTCCGCCCAGACTCCCGGAGAGCAGTTCTTC
CASSSAQTPGEQFF
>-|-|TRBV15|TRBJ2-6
TGTGCCACCAGCAGAGTCTCCTCTGGGGCCAACGTCCTGACTTTC
CATSRVSSGANVLTF
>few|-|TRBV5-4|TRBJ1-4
TGTGCCAGCAGCTCGACGAATGAAAAACTGTTTTTT
CASSSTNEKLFF
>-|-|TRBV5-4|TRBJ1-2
TGTGCCAGCAGCTTCAACGGGGCCGATCTAGGGGGCTACACCTTC
CASSFNGADLGGYTF
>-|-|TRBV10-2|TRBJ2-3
TGCGCCAGCAGCCGGGGGTGGGGAGCCACAGATACGCAGTATTTT
CASSRGWGATDTQYF
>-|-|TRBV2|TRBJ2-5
TGTGCCAGCAGTGAAGCCAGGGTCGAAGAGACCCAGTACTTC
CASSEARVEETQYF
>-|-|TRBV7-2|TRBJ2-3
TGTGCCAGCAGCTTTTATTTGAGTACGGGAAGGACAGATACGCAGTATTTT
CASSFYLSTGRTDTQYF
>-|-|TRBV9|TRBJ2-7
TGTGCCAGCAGCAGCGAGACAGCGAGGGGCTACGAGCAGTACTTC
CASSSETARGYEQYF
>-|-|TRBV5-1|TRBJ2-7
TGCGCCAGCAGCTTCGACGGACCCTACGAGCAGTACTTC
CASSFDGPYEQYF
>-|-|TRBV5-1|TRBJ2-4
TGCGCCAGCACGGTCTGGGCTGGCGTCTCGGACATTCAGTACTTC
CASTVWAGVSDIQYF
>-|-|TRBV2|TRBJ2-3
TGTGCCAGCAACCCGGCCCAGGGTGGGACAGATACGCAGTATTTT
CASNPAQGGTDTQYF
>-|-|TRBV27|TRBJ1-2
TGTGCCAGCAGTCCATCGGGGGGAGGCTATGGCTACACCTTC
CASSPSGGGYGYTF
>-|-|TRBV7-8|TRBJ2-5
TGTGCCAGCAGCCTCTTCACTAGCTCCAAAGAGACCCAGTACTTC
CASSLFTSSKETQYF
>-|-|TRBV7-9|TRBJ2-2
TGTGCCAGCAGCTTAGGTATCGGGGAGCTGTTTTTT
CASSLGIGELFF
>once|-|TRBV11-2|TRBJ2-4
TGTGCCAGCAGCTTAGACTCTGGGAAAAACATTCAGTACTTC
CASSLDSGKNIQYF
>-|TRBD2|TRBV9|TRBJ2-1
TGTGCCAGCAGCACCCGGGAGGAGCCCTACAATGAGCAGTTCTTC
CASSTREEPYNEQFF
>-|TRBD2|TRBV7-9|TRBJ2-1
TGTGCCAGCAGCTTGCCTAGCGGACTATACAATGAGCAGTTCTTC
CASSLPSGLYNEQFF
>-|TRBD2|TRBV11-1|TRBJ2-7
TGTGCCAGCAGCTTGGCGAGCGGGGGACACGAGCAGTACTTC
CASSLASGGHEQYF
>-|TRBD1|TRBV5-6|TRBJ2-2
TGTGCCAGCAGCTTGAATAACAGGGGGCCCACCGGGGAGCTGTTTTTT
CASSLNNRGPTGELFF
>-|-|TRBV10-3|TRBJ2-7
TGTGCCATCGGACCAAACTACAGGGATAATACCTACGAGCAGTACTTC
CAIGPNYRDNTYEQYF
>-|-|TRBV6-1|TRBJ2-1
TGTGCCAGCAACAACAGGCGGCGGAATGAGCAGTTCTTC
CASNNRRRNEQFF
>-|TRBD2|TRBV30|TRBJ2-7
TGTGCCCTAGGGATCGGTGCGGGAGGGCTGGAGCAGTACTTC
CALGIGAGGLEQYF
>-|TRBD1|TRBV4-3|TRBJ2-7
TGCGCCAGCAGCCAATATCAGGGGACAGGAGCCTACGAGCAGTACTTC
CASSQYQGTGAYEQYF
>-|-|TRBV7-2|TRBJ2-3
TGTGCCAGCAGCTTAGCCGACAGGTTCACAGATACGCAGTATTTT
CASSLADRFTDTQYF
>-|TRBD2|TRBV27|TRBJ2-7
TGTGCCAGCAGTTTCATCTCGGGGCGGGAGCTCTACGAGCAGTACTTC
CASSFISGRELYEQYF
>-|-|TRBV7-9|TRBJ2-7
TGTGCCAGCAGCCTTAGCAGTTCCGAGCAGTACTTC
CASSLSSSEQYF
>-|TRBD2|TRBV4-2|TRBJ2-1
TGTGCCAGCAGCCAAGAAAGACTAGCGGGAGTGTATGAGCAGTTCTTC
CASSQERLAGVYEQFF